The sequence of this TCR beta chain was determined in a study of blood T cell repertoires in COVID-19. TCRdb's copy holds only in-frame clones and misses some; the assay was immunoSEQ multiplex PCR. The sample has over 250,000 clones; 65% to 90% are singletons. Followed longitudinally, the Seattle patients had been enrolled during active infection. The V end was cut by 3 bases, the J end by 0 bases, with 9 bases between. Looked up from germline, CDR1 is SGHTA and CDR2 is FQGNSA. The CDR3 is 15 residues long. The specimen was peripheral blood. This chain connects TRBV7-2 to TRBJ2-1; no clear D gene. This TCR derives from a woman in her 70s with COVID-19, enrolled during active disease. This chain's CDR3 is CASSFEASSYNEQFF. Here the CDR3 DNA reads TGTGCCAGCAGCTTCGAAGCTAGCTCCTACAATGAGCAGTTCTTC.